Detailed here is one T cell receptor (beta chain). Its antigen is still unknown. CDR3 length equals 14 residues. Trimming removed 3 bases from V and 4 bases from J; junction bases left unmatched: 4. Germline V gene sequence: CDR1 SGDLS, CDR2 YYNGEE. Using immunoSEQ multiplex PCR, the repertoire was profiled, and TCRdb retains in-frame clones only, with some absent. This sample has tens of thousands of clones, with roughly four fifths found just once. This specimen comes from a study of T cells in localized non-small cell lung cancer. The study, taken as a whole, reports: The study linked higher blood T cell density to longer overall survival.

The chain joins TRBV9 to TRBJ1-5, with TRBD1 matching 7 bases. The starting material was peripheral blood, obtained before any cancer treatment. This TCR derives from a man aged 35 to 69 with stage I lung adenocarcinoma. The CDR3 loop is CASSGWDSNQPQHF. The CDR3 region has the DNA TGTGCCAGCAGCGGATGGGACAGTAATCAGCCCCAGCATTTT.